This T cell receptor beta chain originates from a study of blood T cells in healthy people across ages. The second PCR ran about 6 to 11 cycles with a sample-barcoded 5' primer and J-beta primers. TCRdb analysed the 5' RACE reads with MiXCR anew, one entry per CDR3 protein. The repertoire holds about 800,000 distinct CDR3 sequences, 20% to 25% seen once, with approximately 4% in the top ten. This same sample was also taken into another study, of T cells of mothers and their children.

The receptor's source is a boy younger than 18 in good health. The sequenced sample was blood.

This CDR3 reads CASSEAGLTGTVRAGYTF. CDR3 nucleotides: TGTGCCAGCAGTGAAGCGGGACTTACCGGGACAGTGAGGGCAGGCTACACCTTC. The chain uses TRBV2 and TRBJ1-2, with 7 positions matching TRBD1. Trimming took 0 bases from V and 8 from J; bases not matched to a gene: 18. The CDR3 contains 18 residues. Germline values: CDR1 SNHLY, CDR2 FYNNEI.